This T cell receptor beta chain emerged from a study of OX40 agonist ivuxolimab in advanced cancers. Trimming removed 3 bases from V and 6 bases from J, with 17 bases in between. Germline values: CDR1 MGHRA, CDR2 YSYEKL. The CDR3 totals 16 residues. Method: immunoSEQ multiplex PCR; TCRdb's copy keeps in-frame clones and lacks some. The sample includes roughly 43,000 clones, about nine tenths of them seen just once. Study conclusions and caveats: Among expanded peripheral T cells, antigen specificity went undetermined.

Regarding this clone: The antigen is undetermined.

Sequencing used CD4+ or CD8+ T cells sorted from blood, obtained in a trial of the OX40 agonist ivuxolimab. The chain is built from TRBV4-1 and TRBJ1-4; D possibly corresponds to TRBD1 (6 bases). This receptor was obtained from an adult with an advanced solid tumor such as melanoma, head and neck, liver or kidney cancer. CDR3 sequence: CASSHYPGQGYEKLFF. The CDR3 DNA follows: TGCGCCAGCAGCCACTACCCGGGACAAGGCTATGAAAAACTGTTTTTT.